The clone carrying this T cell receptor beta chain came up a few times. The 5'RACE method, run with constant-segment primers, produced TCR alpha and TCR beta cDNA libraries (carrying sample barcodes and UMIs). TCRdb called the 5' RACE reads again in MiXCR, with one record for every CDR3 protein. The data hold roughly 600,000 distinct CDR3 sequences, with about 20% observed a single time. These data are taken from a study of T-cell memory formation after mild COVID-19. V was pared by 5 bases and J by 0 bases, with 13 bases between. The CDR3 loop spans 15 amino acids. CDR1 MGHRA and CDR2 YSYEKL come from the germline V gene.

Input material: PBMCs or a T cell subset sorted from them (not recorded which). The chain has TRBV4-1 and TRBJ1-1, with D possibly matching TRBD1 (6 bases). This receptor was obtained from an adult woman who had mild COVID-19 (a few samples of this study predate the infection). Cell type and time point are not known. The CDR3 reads CASSFRTALNTEAFF. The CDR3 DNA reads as TGCGCCAGCAGCTTCCGGACAGCTCTGAACACTGAAGCTTTCTTT.